The entry below describes one TCR beta chain. This sample is drawn from a study of cytomegalovirus exposure and HLA in healthy donors. Researchers ran the PCR with 60 Vbeta and 13 Jbeta primers. Using immunoSEQ multiplex PCR, the repertoire was profiled, and TCRdb retains in-frame clones only, with some absent. The profile shows around 180,000 clones, 84% of them singletons. The sequenced sample was PBMCs. The TCR originated in a man aged 18 to 35 in good health and CMV-seronegative.

This CDR3 is CASSSRQGNNSPLHF. The CDR3 nucleotides read TGTGCCAGCAGCTCACGTCAGGGAAATAATTCACCCCTCCACTTT. The chain is built from TRBV11-2 and TRBJ1-6; the D gene is possibly TRBD1 (5 bases). This CDR3 has 15 residues. V dropped 4 bases and J dropped 5 bases, with 12 bases sitting between them. Germline V gene sequence: CDR1 SGHAT, CDR2 FQNNGV.